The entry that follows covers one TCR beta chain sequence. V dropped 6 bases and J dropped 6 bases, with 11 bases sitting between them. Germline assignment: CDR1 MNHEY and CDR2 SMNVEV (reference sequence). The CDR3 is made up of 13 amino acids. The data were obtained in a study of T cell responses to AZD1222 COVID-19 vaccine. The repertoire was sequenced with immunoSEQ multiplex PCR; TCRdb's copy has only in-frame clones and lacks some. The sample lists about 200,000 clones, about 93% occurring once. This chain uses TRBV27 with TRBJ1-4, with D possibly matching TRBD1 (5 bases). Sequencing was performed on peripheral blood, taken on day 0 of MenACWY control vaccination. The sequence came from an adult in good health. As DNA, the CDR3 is TGTGCCAGCAGCGGGGGACCCTATGAAAAACTGTTTTTT. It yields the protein CASSGGPYEKLFF.